These 6 T cell receptor beta chains share one sample of origin, sequenced in a study of patients and donors after allogeneic stem cell transplantation. Using its own MiXCR run on the RT-PCR reads, TCRdb lists one record per CDR3 protein. The sample includes 200,000 to 250,000 distinct CDR3 sequences, 12% to 15% of them seen just once. Sequencing was done on a sample of blood, either unsorted or a sorted T cell fraction (not recorded which). The receptor set was obtained from a human donor who was either an allogeneic HSCT recipient or a stem cell or donor lymphocyte infusion donor (not recorded which). It is not recorded whose cells these are; they may come from a transplant donor.

This clonotype occurred many times. The CDR3 nucleotides read TGCGCCAGCAGTGATGGAGAGACCCAGTACTTC. It specifies CASSDGETQYF. This chain joins TRBV10-2 and TRBJ2-5; D not resolved. Germline loops: CDR1 WSHSY, CDR2 SAAADI. This CDR3 is built from 11 residues. V dropped 3 bases and J dropped 4 bases, with 3 bases sitting between them.

The sample holds a few counts of this clonotype. The V call is TRBV11-3, the J call TRBJ2-2; possible D gene TRBD1, 6 bases. Germline V CDR1 and CDR2: SGHNT, YENEEA. The CDR3 runs 14 residues. V was cut by 4 bases and J by 6 bases, with 12 bases left in between. The CDR3: CASSSTTGSGELFF. The CDR3 bases are TGTGCCAGCAGCTCAACTACAGGGTCCGGGGAGCTGTTTTTT.

The chain employs TRBV20-1 and TRBJ1-5; TRBD1 aligns across 7 bases. Trimming at V came to 2 bases and at J to 3 bases, leaving 7 bases not matched to a gene. The germline CDR1 and CDR2 sequences are DFQATT and SNEGSKA (reference sequence). CDR3 size: 15 residues. The CDR3 here is CSARSRDRYNQPQHF. CDR3 coding DNA: TGCAGTGCTAGATCCCGGGACAGATACAATCAGCCCCAGCATTTT.

This clonotype was detected a few times. The chain recombines TRBV18 with TRBJ2-2; D is perhaps TRBD1 (6 bases). Per germline, CDR1 KGHSH and CDR2 LQKENI. This CDR3 contains 16 residues. Trimming removed 3 bases at V and 1 base at J, with 12 bases between. The CDR3 reads CASSPLPDRNTGELFF. In DNA form, the CDR3 reads TGTGCCAGCTCACCTTTGCCGGACAGGAACACCGGGGAGCTGTTTTTT.

At least ten counts were recorded for this clonotype. The V call is TRBV5-1, the J call TRBJ2-3, with 9 bases aligning to TRBD2. The CDR3 covers 16 residues. CDR1 and CDR2 (germline): SGHRS, YFSETQ. Trimming removed 0 bases from V and 4 bases from J; junction bases left unmatched: 6. For the CDR3, the DNA is TGCGCCAGCAGCTTGGCGCCTAGCGGGATAGCAGATACGCAGTATTTT. This translates into CASSLAPSGIADTQYF. Based on the CDR3 plus reference TRBV5-1 and TRBJ2-3, the full variable domain is KAGVTQTPRYLIKTRGQQVTLSCSPISGHRSVSWYQQTPGQGLQFLFEYFSETQRNKGNFPGRFSGRQFSNSRSEMNVSTLELGDSALYLCASSLAPSGIADTQYFGPGTRLTVL.

The chain links TRBV3-1 to TRBJ2-7, with D perhaps being TRBD1 or TRBD2 (5 bases each). Germline loops: CDR1 LGHDT, CDR2 YNNKEL (reference sequence). The CDR3 is made up of 17 amino acids. V lost 0 bases and J 1 base, leaving 16 bases between the germline ends. The CDR3 DNA sequence: TGTGCCAGCAGCCAAGAATATTGGGGGAGCAGATCCTACGAGCAGTACTTC. This sequence encodes CASSQEYWGSRSYEQYF.